A selection of T cell receptor beta chains follows, all from one sample in a study of STAT5B mutations in CD4+ large granular lymphocyte leukemia. The assay was immunoSEQ multiplex PCR, and TCRdb's table has in-frame clones only and misses some. This sample has 20,000 to 25,000 clones, with roughly three quarters found just once. Sequenced: CD4+ T cells from blood buffy coats. The receptors here all came from a human donor in good health. Both conserved end residues are part of each CDR3. D genes are given only for firm matches. Clone sizes are given selectively: once, few, many, or a class where the clone is expanded.

D gene,V gene,clone size,J gene,CDR3 protein,CDR3 DNA
.,TRBV9,.,TRBJ2-1,CASSPRHSFDEQFF,TGTGCCAGCAGCCCCAGACATTCTTTCGATGAGCAGTTCTTC
.,TRBV6-5,few,TRBJ1-1,CASSYSGPSNTEAFF,TGTGCCAGCAGTTACTCCGGGCCGTCGAACACTGAAGCTTTCTTT
.,TRBV6-5,.,TRBJ1-2,CASSRSRGHGYTF,TGTGCCAGCAGCCGTTCCCGGGGACATGGCTACACCTTC
.,TRBV7-8,.,TRBJ2-2,CASSPLLRTTGELFF,TGTGCCAGCAGCCCCCTTTTACGAACCACCGGGGAGCTGTTTTTT
TRBD1,TRBV6-4,.,TRBJ1-2,CASSASTGGQGYTF,TGTGCCAGCAGTGCTTCGACAGGGGGGCAGGGCTACACCTTC
TRBD2,TRBV5-4,.,TRBJ2-3,CASGPGLAGTDTQYF,TGTGCCAGCGGCCCGGGACTAGCGGGCACAGATACGCAGTATTTT
.,TRBV7-2,.,TRBJ2-7,CASSLNRGYEQYF,TGTGCCAGCAGCTTAAATCGGGGGTACGAGCAGTACTTC
TRBD2,TRBV27,.,TRBJ2-1,CASSFLGTSGNEQFF,TGTGCCAGCAGTTTCCTCGGGACTAGCGGCAATGAGCAGTTCTTC
TRBD1,TRBV29-1,.,TRBJ1-4,CSVADTGGAGEKLFF,TGCAGCGTAGCCGATACAGGGGGCGCGGGTGAAAAACTGTTTTTT
.,TRBV6-5,.,TRBJ1-1,CASSYKSGIENTEAFF,TGTGCCAGCAGCTACAAGTCAGGGATTGAAAACACTGAAGCTTTCTTT
.,TRBV19,.,TRBJ1-1,CASSIGEGTEAFF,TGTGCCAGTAGTATAGGTGAGGGGACTGAAGCTTTCTTT
TRBD1,TRBV18,.,TRBJ1-2,CASSDTIGQADGYTF,TGTGCCAGCTCAGACACCATCGGACAGGCGGATGGCTACACCTTC
.,TRBV10-3,.,TRBJ2-7,CAISEDGKKPREQYF,TGTGCCATCAGTGAAGACGGGAAAAAACCTCGGGAGCAGTACTTC
.,TRBV28,.,TRBJ1-2,CASSQRVSHGYTF,TGTGCCAGCAGCCAGAGGGTTAGCCATGGCTACACCTTC
TRBD1,TRBV12-5,.,TRBJ1-5,CASGPDRDHQPQHF,TGTGCTAGTGGACCCGACAGGGACCATCAGCCCCAGCATTTT
.,TRBV21-1,.,TRBJ1-2,CASTPRCSNYGYTF,TGTGCCAGCACGCCGAGGTGCTCTAACTATGGCTACACCTTC
TRBD1,TRBV29-1,few,TRBJ1-2,CSATWTGYGYTF,TGCAGCGCCACCTGGACAGGCTATGGCTACACCTTC
.,TRBV20-1,.,TRBJ2-7,CSARRRDEQYF,TGCAGTGCTAGAAGGAGGGACGAGCAGTACTTC
.,TRBV30,.,TRBJ1-5,CAWSQRVSNQPQHF,TGTGCCTGGAGCCAAAGGGTTAGCAATCAGCCCCAGCATTTT
.,TRBV11-2,.,TRBJ2-7,CASSTGFRNEQYF,TGTGCCAGCAGCACAGGGTTTAGGAACGAGCAGTACTTC
TRBD1,TRBV4-1,.,TRBJ1-1,CASSQEGGANTEAFF,TGCGCCAGCAGCCAAGAAGGGGGCGCGAACACTGAAGCTTTCTTT
TRBD2,TRBV19,.,TRBJ2-1,CASSSRGRRIYNEQFF,TGTGCCAGTAGTTCTCGCGGGAGGAGGATCTACAATGAGCAGTTCTTC